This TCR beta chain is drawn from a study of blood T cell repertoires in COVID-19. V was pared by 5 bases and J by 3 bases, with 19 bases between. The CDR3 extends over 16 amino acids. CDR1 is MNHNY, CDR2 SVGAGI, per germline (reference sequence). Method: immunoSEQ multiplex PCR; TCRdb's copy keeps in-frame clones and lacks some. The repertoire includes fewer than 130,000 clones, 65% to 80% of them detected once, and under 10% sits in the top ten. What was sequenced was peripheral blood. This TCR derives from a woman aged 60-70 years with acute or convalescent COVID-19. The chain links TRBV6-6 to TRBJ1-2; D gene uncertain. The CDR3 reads CASSARALTRDYGYTF. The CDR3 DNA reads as TGTGCCAGCAGTGCCCGGGCCCTTACGAGGGACTATGGCTACACCTTC.